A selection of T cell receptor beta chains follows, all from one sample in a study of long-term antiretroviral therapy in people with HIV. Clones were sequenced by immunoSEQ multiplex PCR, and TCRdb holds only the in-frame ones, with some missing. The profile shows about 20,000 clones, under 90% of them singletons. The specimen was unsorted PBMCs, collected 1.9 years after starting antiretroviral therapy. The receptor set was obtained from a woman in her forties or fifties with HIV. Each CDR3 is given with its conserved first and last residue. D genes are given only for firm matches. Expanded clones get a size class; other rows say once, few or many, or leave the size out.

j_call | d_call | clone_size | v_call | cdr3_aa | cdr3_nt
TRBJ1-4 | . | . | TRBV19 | CASSITSGTPAGKLFF | TGTGCCAGTAGTATCACTTCCGGGACACCGGCGGGAAAACTGTTTTTT
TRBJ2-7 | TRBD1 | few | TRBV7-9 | CASSFSGTAAFEQYF | TGTGCCAGCTCTTTCTCCGGGACAGCGGCCTTTGAGCAGTACTTC
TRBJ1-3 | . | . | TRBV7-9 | CAGMGAGNTIYF | TGTGCCGGCATGGGGGCTGGAAACACCATATATTTT
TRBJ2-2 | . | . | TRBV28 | CASSQWGQGNTGELFF | TGTGCCAGCAGCCAATGGGGGCAGGGGAACACCGGGGAGCTGTTTTTT
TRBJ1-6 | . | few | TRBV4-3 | CASSQDAERIYNSPLHF | TGCGCCAGCAGCCAAGACGCGGAACGAATTTATAATTCACCCCTCCACTTT
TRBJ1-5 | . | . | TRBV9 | CASSPSGEFGQPQHF | TGTGCCAGCAGCCCTTCGGGGGAATTTGGGCAGCCCCAGCATTTT
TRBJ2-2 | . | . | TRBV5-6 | CASSFWGSLNTGELFF | TGTGCCAGCAGCTTCTGGGGCAGTTTAAACACCGGGGAGCTGTTTTTT
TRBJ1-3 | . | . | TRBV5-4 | CASSYSGLGNTIYF | TGTGCCAGCAGCTACTCAGGGCTCGGAAACACCATATATTTT
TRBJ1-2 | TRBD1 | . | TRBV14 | CASSPPGTERYGYTF | TGTGCCAGCAGCCCTCCTGGGACAGAACGCTATGGCTACACCTTC
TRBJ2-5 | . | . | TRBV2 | CASSEEGMGTQYF | TGTGCCAGCAGTGAAGAGGGGATGGGGACCCAGTACTTC
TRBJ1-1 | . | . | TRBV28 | CASSLMGENTEAFF | TGTGCCAGCAGTTTAATGGGGGAGAACACTGAAGCTTTCTTT
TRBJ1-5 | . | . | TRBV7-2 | CASSLAVGDNQPQHF | TGTGCCAGCAGCTTAGCCGTGGGGGACAATCAGCCCCAGCATTTT
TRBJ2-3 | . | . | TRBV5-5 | CASSLAFGDTQYF | TGTGCCAGCAGCTTGGCCTTTGGAGATACGCAGTATTTT
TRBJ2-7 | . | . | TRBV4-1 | CASSQSSEQYF | TGCGCCAGCAGCCAATCTAGCGAGCAGTACTTC
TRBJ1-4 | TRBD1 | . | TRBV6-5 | CASRREKDRGEKLFF | TGTGCCAGCAGAAGGGAAAAGGACAGGGGGGAAAAACTGTTTTTT
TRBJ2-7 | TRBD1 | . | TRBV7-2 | CASSLVTGQGAEQYF | TGTGCCAGCAGCTTAGTAACCGGACAGGGGGCCGAGCAGTACTTC
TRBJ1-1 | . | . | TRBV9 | CASSRESTNTEAFF | TGTGCCAGCAGCCGGGAATCAACGAACACTGAAGCTTTCTTT
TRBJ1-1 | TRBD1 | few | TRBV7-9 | CASSLGRTGMINTEAFF | TGTGCCAGCAGCTTGGGACGGACAGGGATGATTAACACTGAAGCTTTCTTT
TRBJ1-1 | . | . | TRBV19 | CASSLPAGVFTEAFF | TGTGCCAGTAGCCTCCCCGCAGGGGTATTCACTGAAGCTTTCTTT
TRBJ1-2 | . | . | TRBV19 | CASTGTEYGYTF | TGTGCCAGTACCGGGACGGAGTATGGCTACACCTTC
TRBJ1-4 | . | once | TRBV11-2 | CASSVGHRSTNEKLFF | TGTGCCAGCAGCGTAGGACATCGGTCAACTAATGAAAAACTGTTTTTT
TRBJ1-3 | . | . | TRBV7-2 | CASRQGGNTIYF | TGTGCCAGCAGACAAGGGGGAAACACCATATATTTT
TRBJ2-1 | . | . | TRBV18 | CASSPGEYNEQFF | TGTGCCAGCTCACCGGGAGAGTACAATGAGCAGTTCTTC
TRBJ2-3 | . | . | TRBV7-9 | CASTGLAAGPSTDTQYF | TGTGCCAGCACGGGCCTAGCAGCCGGGCCTAGCACAGATACGCAGTATTTT
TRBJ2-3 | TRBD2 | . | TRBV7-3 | CASSPTGGASTDTQYF | TGTGCCAGCAGCCCAACGGGGGGTGCTAGCACAGATACGCAGTATTTT
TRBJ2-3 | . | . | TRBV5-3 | CARSLYLPSTDTQYF | TGTGCCAGAAGCTTGTATTTGCCTAGCACAGATACGCAGTATTTT
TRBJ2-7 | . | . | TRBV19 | CASTPGPHFSYEQYF | TGTGCCAGTACCCCCGGACCGCACTTCTCCTACGAGCAGTACTTC
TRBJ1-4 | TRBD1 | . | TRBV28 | CASSPQNRGWEKLFF | TGTGCCAGCAGTCCCCAGAACAGGGGATGGGAAAAACTGTTTTTT
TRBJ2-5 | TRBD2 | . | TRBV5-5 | CASSLELAGGRETQYF | TGTGCCAGCAGCTTGGAGCTAGCGGGGGGGCGAGAGACCCAGTACTTC
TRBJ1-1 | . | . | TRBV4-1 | CASSQGVTLAGHRSTEAFF | TGCGCCAGCAGCCAGGGTGTAACTTTAGCGGGACATCGTAGCACTGAAGCTTTCTTT
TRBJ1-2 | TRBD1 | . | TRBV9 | CASSVAGQGARGYTF | TGTGCCAGCAGCGTAGCTGGACAGGGGGCTAGAGGCTACACCTTC
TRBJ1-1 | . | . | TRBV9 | CASSVLQGFTEAFF | TGTGCCAGCAGCGTGCTACAGGGATTCACTGAAGCTTTCTTT
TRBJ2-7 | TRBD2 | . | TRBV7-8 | CASSAKRTSSATYEQYF | TGTGCCAGCAGCGCGAAACGGACTAGTTCCGCCACCTACGAGCAGTACTTC
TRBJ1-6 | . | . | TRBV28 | CASYTEGPLHF | TGTGCCAGCTATACCGAGGGACCCCTCCACTTT
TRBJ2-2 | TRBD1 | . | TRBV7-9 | CASSTPYRDRALSGELFF | TGTGCCAGCAGCACGCCCTACCGGGACAGGGCGCTCTCCGGGGAGCTGTTTTTT
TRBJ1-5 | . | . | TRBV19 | CASSIEWEGIVIGNQPQHF | TGTGCCAGTAGTATAGAATGGGAGGGGATTGTTATTGGGAATCAGCCCCAGCATTTT
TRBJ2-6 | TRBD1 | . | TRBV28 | CATGQAGANVLTF | TGTGCCACCGGACAGGCTGGGGCCAACGTCCTGACTTTC
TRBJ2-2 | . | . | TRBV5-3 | CARSLGTTRDCAGELFF | TGTGCCAGAAGCTTGGGGACCACCCGGGACTGCGCCGGGGAGCTGTTTTTT
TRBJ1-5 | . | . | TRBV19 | CASGIRGFGPQHF | TGTGCCAGTGGGATACGGGGATTTGGGCCCCAGCATTTT
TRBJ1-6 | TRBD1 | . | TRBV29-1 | CSVRTGTGVGSPLHF | TGCAGCGTCCGAACCGGGACAGGGGTTGGTTCACCCCTCCACTTT
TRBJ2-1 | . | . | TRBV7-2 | CASSSDSSSYNEQFF | TGTGCCAGCAGCTCCGACTCGAGCTCCTACAATGAGCAGTTCTTC
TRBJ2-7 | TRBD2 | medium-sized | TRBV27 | CASRARGVWDEQYF | TGTGCCAGCAGGGCCCGGGGGGTCTGGGACGAGCAGTACTTC
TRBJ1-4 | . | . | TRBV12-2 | CASRPRVGNEKLFF | TGTGCAAGTCGCCCCAGGGTAGGTAATGAAAAACTGTTTTTT
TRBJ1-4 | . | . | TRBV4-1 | CASSSSQAATNEKLFF | TGCGCCAGCAGCTCAAGCCAGGCTGCAACTAATGAAAAACTGTTTTTT
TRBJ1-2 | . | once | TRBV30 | CAWSPRDGGLWGYTF | TGTGCCTGGAGTCCCCGGGACGGGGGGTTGTGGGGCTACACCTTC
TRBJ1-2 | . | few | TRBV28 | CASRLSGAGPFYGYTF | TGTGCCAGCAGGCTGTCAGGGGCCGGTCCGTTCTATGGCTACACCTTC
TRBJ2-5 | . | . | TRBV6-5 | CASSTGTRETQYF | TGTGCCAGCAGTACCGGGACGAGGGAGACCCAGTACTTC
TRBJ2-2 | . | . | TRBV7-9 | CASSLGVSGNTGELFF | TGTGCCAGCAGCTTAGGGGTCAGCGGAAACACCGGGGAGCTGTTTTTT
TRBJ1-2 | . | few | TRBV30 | CAWYTYGYTF | TGTGCCTGGTACACCTATGGCTACACCTTC
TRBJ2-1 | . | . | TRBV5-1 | CASSLEGSGYNEQFF | TGCGCCAGCAGCTTGGAAGGTAGCGGTTACAATGAGCAGTTCTTC
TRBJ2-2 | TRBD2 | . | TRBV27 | CASSIGLAGGFTGELFF | TGTGCCAGCAGTATCGGACTAGCGGGGGGGTTCACCGGGGAGCTGTTTTTT
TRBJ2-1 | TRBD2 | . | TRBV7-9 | CASSHSGGAYNEQFF | TGTGCCAGCAGCCATAGCGGGGGGGCCTACAATGAGCAGTTCTTC
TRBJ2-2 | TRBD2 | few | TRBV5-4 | CASRMGGERTGELFF | TGTGCCAGCAGGATGGGAGGGGAACGGACCGGGGAGCTGTTTTTT
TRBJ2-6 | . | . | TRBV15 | CATSGVSGANVLTF | TGTGCCACCAGCGGCGTCTCTGGGGCCAACGTCCTGACTTTC
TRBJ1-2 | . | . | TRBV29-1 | CSGKTGLYGYTF | TGCAGCGGGAAGACAGGATTATATGGCTACACCTTC
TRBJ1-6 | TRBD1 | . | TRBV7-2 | CASSLRVNRGNSPLHF | TGTGCCAGCAGCTTACGAGTGAACAGGGGTAATTCACCCCTCCACTTT
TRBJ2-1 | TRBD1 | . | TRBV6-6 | CASRPGQGSPYNEQFF | TGTGCCAGCAGACCGGGACAGGGTTCCCCCTACAATGAGCAGTTCTTC
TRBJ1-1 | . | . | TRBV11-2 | CASTLRDSNTEAFF | TGTGCCAGCACCCTTCGGGATTCGAACACTGAAGCTTTCTTT
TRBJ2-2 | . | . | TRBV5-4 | CASSLNHYTGELFF | TGTGCCAGCAGCTTGAACCACTACACCGGGGAGCTGTTTTTT
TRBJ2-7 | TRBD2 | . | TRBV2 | CASSEIRGGNYEQYF | TGTGCCAGCAGTGAAATCCGGGGGGGGAACTACGAGCAGTACTTC